This is a list of T cell receptor beta chains from one sample in a study of response to subunit inactivated influenza vaccine. TCRdb used MiXCR to reprocess the RT-PCR reads, holding one entry per CDR3 protein. The sample lists about 520,000 distinct CDR3 sequences; 6.5% to 8% were seen once. The input for sequencing was PBMCs from blood, taken 23 to 25 months after vaccination. These receptors were taken from a man between 50 and 70 years old who received an inactivated influenza vaccine. CDR3s include the opening cysteine and the closing phenylalanine or tryptophan. D genes are given only for firm matches. Where a row states a size, it is once, few, many or the class of an expanded clone; other rows omit it.

cdr3_nt | cdr3_aa | clone_size | v_call | d_call | j_call
TGCGCCAGCAGGTCATCTAGCGGGAACACCGGGGAGCTGTTTTTT | CASRSSSGNTGELFF | few | TRBV10-2 | TRBD2 | TRBJ2-2
TGTGCCAGCAGCGGGACAGGGTCCAAAAACATTCAGTACTTC | CASSGTGSKNIQYF | . | TRBV12-3/TRBV12-4 | TRBD1 | TRBJ2-4
TGTGCCAGCAAAAGCATCGGGAACACTGAAGCTTTCTTT | CASKSIGNTEAFF | . | TRBV25-1 | . | TRBJ1-1
TGCAGCGTGCGGGACGGAGGCACAGATACGCAGTATTTT | CSVRDGGTDTQYF | . | TRBV29-1 | . | TRBJ2-3
TGCAGCGTTGATAGGGACAGGGGGCGAGAGACCCAGTACTTC | CSVDRDRGRETQYF | many | TRBV29-1 | TRBD1 | TRBJ2-5
TGTGCCAGCAGCCCTCGGACTAGCGGGGGATACACAGATACGCAGTATTTT | CASSPRTSGGYTDTQYF | few | TRBV7-6 | TRBD2 | TRBJ2-3
TGTGCCAGCAGTCCCATGCCCACTGAAGCTTTCTTT | CASSPMPTEAFF | . | TRBV12-3/TRBV12-4 | . | TRBJ1-1
TGCGCCAGCAGCTTGATCTCGGGAGCGAGACATCAAGAGACCCAGTACTTC | CASSLISGARHQETQYF | few | TRBV5-1 | . | TRBJ2-5
TGCAGTGCTAGAGACCCTCTTGACAGCCGAAACACCGGGGAGCTGTTTTTT | CSARDPLDSRNTGELFF | many | TRBV20-1 | . | TRBJ2-2
TGTGCCAGCAGTCCAACAGGACAGCCCCAGCATTTT | CASSPTGQPQHF | few | TRBV12-3/TRBV12-4 | . | TRBJ1-5
TGCGCCAGCAGCAAGGGACAGGGAGGTACTGAAGCTTTCTTT | CASSKGQGGTEAFF | many | TRBV5-1 | TRBD1 | TRBJ1-1
TGCAGTGCTAGGCCCGGGACTAGCGGGGTCCAGGACACGCAGTATTTT | CSARPGTSGVQDTQYF | few | TRBV20-1 | TRBD2 | TRBJ2-3
TGTGCCAGCAGTCAGGGTTCGTACAATGAGCAGTTCTTC | CASSQGSYNEQFF | many | TRBV12-3/TRBV12-4 | . | TRBJ2-1
TGTGCCAGCAGTTTATGGGGGGTGGACACTGAAGCTTTCTTT | CASSLWGVDTEAFF | many | TRBV12-3/TRBV12-4 | . | TRBJ1-1
TGTGCCAGCAGCCAAGATGGATGGAATCAGCCCCAGCATTTT | CASSQDGWNQPQHF | many | TRBV4-2 | . | TRBJ1-5
TGTGCCAGCAGCCAAGATTCAGAACTAGTAGAGACCCAGTACTTC | CASSQDSELVETQYF | few | TRBV3-1 | . | TRBJ2-5
TGCGCCAGCAGCTTGGATCTGGTTCAGGACTACGAGCAGTACTTC | CASSLDLVQDYEQYF | few | TRBV5-1 | . | TRBJ2-7
TGCAGTGCTAGAGATAGGCGAGGGGTCACTGAAGCTTTCTTT | CSARDRRGVTEAFF | many | TRBV20-1 | . | TRBJ1-1
TGCAGTGCTAGAGGGGGACTAGGTTCTGAGACCCAGTACTTC | CSARGGLGSETQYF | many | TRBV20-1 | TRBD2 | TRBJ2-5
TGTGCCAGCAGCTTAGTGGGGGACTATGGCTACACCTTC | CASSLVGDYGYTF | many | TRBV7-2 | . | TRBJ1-2
TGTGCCAGCTCACGAACTCGGGAGACCCAGTACTTC | CASSRTRETQYF | . | TRBV18 | . | TRBJ2-5
TGTGCCATCAGTGAAGCCGGACTAGCGGGGGCAAACATTCAGTACTTC | CAISEAGLAGANIQYF | . | TRBV10-3 | TRBD2 | TRBJ2-4
TGTGCCACTAAAAGGCAGACCCCGTTGACTGAAGCTTTCTTT | CATKRQTPLTEAFF | . | TRBV28 | . | TRBJ1-1
TGCAGTGCTAGAGATGTGGGGGGCGCGAACACTGAAGCTTTCTTT | CSARDVGGANTEAFF | many | TRBV20-1 | . | TRBJ1-1
TGTGCCAGCAGTTACAGGGTGGGGGCTTCACCCCTCCACTTT | CASSYRVGASPLHF | few | TRBV6-5 | . | TRBJ1-6
TGTGCCTGGAGTTTTCCCGGGACCAGGGGCTACACCTTC | CAWSFPGTRGYTF | few | TRBV30 | . | TRBJ1-2
TGCGCCAGCAGCCAAGATCCCACAGGCTACTCCTACGAGCAGTACTTC | CASSQDPTGYSYEQYF | many | TRBV4-1 | . | TRBJ2-7
TGCGCCAGCAGCCAAGATACCCTCCTAGCGGGGGGGGTGGATACGCAGTATTTT | CASSQDTLLAGGVDTQYF | many | TRBV4-3 | TRBD2 | TRBJ2-3
TGTGCCAGCTCACCCTCCCACACCGGGGAGCTGTTTTTT | CASSPSHTGELFF | . | TRBV18 | . | TRBJ2-2
TGTGCCAGCAGCAAAGCCCCGCTAGCGGGGGGGACCTACGAGCAGTACTTC | CASSKAPLAGGTYEQYF | few | TRBV21-1 | . | TRBJ2-7
TGTGCCTGGAGGGCAACAGGGACCTACGAGCAGTACTTC | CAWRATGTYEQYF | . | TRBV30 | . | TRBJ2-7
TGTGCCAGCAGTTTAGCCTATGACAGGGGCGACACTGAAGCTTTCTTT | CASSLAYDRGDTEAFF | few | TRBV12-3/TRBV12-4 | TRBD1 | TRBJ1-1
TGCGCCAGCAGCCTGAGACTAGCGGGCTCCTACAATGAGCAGTTCTTC | CASSLRLAGSYNEQFF | . | TRBV4-1 | TRBD2 | TRBJ2-1
TGTGCCAGCACCCCTACCGACAGGGTGGATGGCTACACCTTC | CASTPTDRVDGYTF | few | TRBV6-1 | TRBD1 | TRBJ1-2
TGTGCCAGCAGGCCCACCGGACTAAACACCGGGGAGCTGTTTTTT | CASRPTGLNTGELFF | many | TRBV7-2 | . | TRBJ2-2
TGCAGTGTTGGTGTGGGGGGCCGGGGCACAGATACGCAGTATTTT | CSVGVGGRGTDTQYF | few | TRBV20-1 | . | TRBJ2-3
TGCGCCAGCAGCTTGGGTCCTGGATACAATGAGCAGTTCTTC | CASSLGPGYNEQFF | . | TRBV5-1 | . | TRBJ2-1
TGTGCCACCCAAAGAGGGGGTTTGGGCAATCAGCCCCAGCATTTT | CATQRGGLGNQPQHF | . | TRBV15 | . | TRBJ1-5
TGTGCCAGCAGCTTAGCGGGAGTCGTCAAAAACATTCAGTACTTC | CASSLAGVVKNIQYF | . | TRBV7-9 | . | TRBJ2-4
TGTGCCAGCAGATCACCCGCGGGAGAGTCCTACAATGAGCAGTTCTTC | CASRSPAGESYNEQFF | few | TRBV7-8 | TRBD2 | TRBJ2-1
TGCAGTGCTAGAGGGGCCCGGCGGTCGGGTTATGAGCAGTTCTTC | CSARGARRSGYEQFF | . | TRBV20-1 | . | TRBJ2-1
TGCAGCCATGGGGGGAGGTACAATGAGCAGTTCTTC | CSHGGRYNEQFF | . | TRBV29-1 | . | TRBJ2-1
TGCTCGTTGGGGCACCCGAACACTGAAGCTTTCTTT | CSLGHPNTEAFF | many | TRBV20-1 | . | TRBJ1-1
TGCGCCAGCAGCATGACCGGGGCCGGGGAGACCCAGTACTTC | CASSMTGAGETQYF | . | TRBV5-1 | . | TRBJ2-5
TGTGCCAGCAGCTTAGGGTGGACTAGCGGGAGGGCTAATAGTGAGCAGTTCTTC | CASSLGWTSGRANSEQFF | many | TRBV7-8 | TRBD2 | TRBJ2-1
TGTGCCACCAGTGGGGCTCCCCCGGGCAATGAGCAGTTCTTC | CATSGAPPGNEQFF | many | TRBV24-1 | . | TRBJ2-1
TGTGCCAGCAGCATGGGACTAACTACCGATACGCAGTATTTT | CASSMGLTTDTQYF | many | TRBV11-1 | TRBD2 | TRBJ2-3
TGTGCCAGCAGAGCTCCGGGACAGGTCTATGGCTACACCTTC | CASRAPGQVYGYTF | . | TRBV28 | TRBD1 | TRBJ1-2
TGTGCCAGCAGTCCCAAGGGGTTAAGTAGCCCAGAGCAGTTCTTC | CASSPKGLSSPEQFF | many | TRBV6-1 | . | TRBJ2-1
TGCGCCAGCAGCTTGACAGGGACAACCGCGAACACCGGGGAGCTGTTTTTT | CASSLTGTTANTGELFF | many | TRBV5-1 | . | TRBJ2-2
TGTGCCACCTATCCCGGGACTAGCGTTAATGAGCAGTTCTTC | CATYPGTSVNEQFF | few | TRBV10-3 | TRBD2 | TRBJ2-1
TGTGCCAGTAAATTGAGAGGGGGACGAGGCACAGATACGCAGTATTTT | CASKLRGGRGTDTQYF | . | TRBV19 | . | TRBJ2-3